The entry below describes one TCR beta chain. Its antigen is unidentified. Expressed TCRB transcripts were sequenced, since all the RNA that had been isolated was reverse transcribed. Data came from immunoSEQ multiplex PCR; TCRdb stores just in-frame clones and leaves some out. The profile shows 140,000 to 150,000 clones, about 51% of them singletons. These data belong to a study of beta chain features in type 1 diabetes. About the research overall: The examined sorted cells totaled 85 million to 120 million across samples. Study outcomes and limitations: Within the patient group, naive, central memory and Treg TCRB repertoires appeared more similar to each other than within healthy donors. Reduced insertions and increased deletions marked VDJ junctions in type 1 diabetes patients.

Trimming left V 5 bases short and J 6 bases short, with 19 bases between. The CDR3 spans 15 residues. In germline, CDR1 is SGHVS, CDR2 FQNEAQ. Specimen: Tregs from blood. V gene TRBV7-8 combines with J gene TRBJ2-5; TRBD2 is a possible D gene (5 bases). This TCR came from a young man in good health. CDR3 loop: CASSRVVIGRKTQYF. DNA for the CDR3: TGTGCCAGCAGCCGGGTTGTGATTGGGAGAAAGACCCAGTACTTC.